The clone carrying this T cell receptor beta chain has a count of ten or more. What was amplified from RNA transcripts were TCR beta CDR3 regions. An initial round of RT-PCR targeting the TCR CDR3 relied on the HTBI primer set. In TCRdb, the multiplex PCR reads were re-called with MiXCR into one record per CDR3 protein. Of under 300,000 distinct CDR3 sequences listed, about 16% are singletons. This specimen belongs to a study of T cells in Graves' hyperthyroidism and ophthalmopathy. The CDR3 contains 14 residues. CDR1 GTSNPN and CDR2 SVGIG come from the germline V gene (reference sequence). With 5 bases removed from V and 5 bases from J, the gap between germline ends came to 15 bases.

Sequencing was performed on blood. The clonotype was recovered from a woman aged 45-65 years with Graves' hyperthyroidism that later progressed to Graves' ophthalmopathy. V usage is TRBV30 and J usage is TRBJ2-2, with D perhaps given as TRBD1 or TRBD2 (5 bases each). The CDR3 bases are TGTGCCTGGGTTTGGGACCCCAAGACCGGGGAGCTGTTTTTT. Translating gives CAWVWDPKTGELFF.